These T cell receptor beta chains were read from a single sample in a study of response to subunit inactivated influenza vaccine. TCRdb called the RT-PCR reads again in MiXCR, with one record for every CDR3 protein. Of approximately 530,000 distinct CDR3 sequences listed, 6.5% to 8% are singletons. The sequencing here drew on PBMCs from blood, taken around 2 years after vaccination. These receptors were obtained from a man between 50 and 75 years old who received an inactivated influenza vaccine. Both conserved end residues are part of each CDR3. Fields, in order: V gene, D gene, clone size, CDR3 length, J gene, CDR3 DNA, CDR3 protein. A D gene is named only where the DNA matches it firmly. Expanded clones are given a class, and other clones once, few, many or no size at all.

V gene: TRBV16; D gene: NA; clone size: many; CDR3 length: 15; J gene: TRBJ1-3; CDR3 DNA: TGTGCCAGCAGCCAATTACGACATTCAGGAAACACCATATATTTT; CDR3 protein: CASSQLRHSGNTIYF
V gene: TRBV10-3; D gene: NA; clone size: NA; CDR3 length: 14; J gene: TRBJ2-3; CDR3 DNA: TGTGCCATCAGTGATCTTGGTAGGACAGATACGCAGTATTTT; CDR3 protein: CAISDLGRTDTQYF
V gene: TRBV27; D gene: NA; clone size: many; CDR3 length: 16; J gene: TRBJ2-6; CDR3 DNA: TGTGCCAGCAGTCCCCTAGAGTTCTCTGGGGCCAACGTCCTGACTTTC; CDR3 protein: CASSPLEFSGANVLTF
V gene: TRBV15; D gene: NA; clone size: NA; CDR3 length: 16; J gene: TRBJ1-1; CDR3 DNA: TGTGCCACCAGCAGAGACAAGGGTTGGGCGAACACTGAAGCTTTCTTT; CDR3 protein: CATSRDKGWANTEAFF
V gene: TRBV7-9; D gene: NA; clone size: NA; CDR3 length: 14; J gene: TRBJ1-1; CDR3 DNA: TGTGCCAGCACTTACGGGACAACGAACACTGAAGCTTTCTTT; CDR3 protein: CASTYGTTNTEAFF
V gene: TRBV20-1; D gene: TRBD1; clone size: few; CDR3 length: 14; J gene: TRBJ2-1; CDR3 DNA: TGCAGTGCAGACCGGGACAGCCCCTACAATGAGCAGTTCTTC; CDR3 protein: CSADRDSPYNEQFF
V gene: TRBV12-3/TRBV12-4; D gene: NA; clone size: many; CDR3 length: 12; J gene: TRBJ2-7; CDR3 DNA: TGTGCCAGCAGTCCGGACGTAACCGAGCAGTACTTC; CDR3 protein: CASSPDVTEQYF
V gene: TRBV5-4; D gene: NA; clone size: many; CDR3 length: 12; J gene: TRBJ2-3; CDR3 DNA: TGTGCCAGCAGCCAGGACACAGATACGCAGTATTTT; CDR3 protein: CASSQDTDTQYF
V gene: TRBV28; D gene: TRBD1; clone size: many; CDR3 length: 13; J gene: TRBJ1-2; CDR3 DNA: TGTGCCAGCAGCAAGGGACAGGGTTATGGCTACACCTTC; CDR3 protein: CASSKGQGYGYTF
V gene: TRBV20-1; D gene: TRBD2; clone size: many; CDR3 length: 14; J gene: TRBJ2-5; CDR3 DNA: TGCAGTGCGGTGAAAGCGGGAGGGCTGGAGACCCAGTACTTC; CDR3 protein: CSAVKAGGLETQYF
V gene: TRBV5-1; D gene: NA; clone size: NA; CDR3 length: 14; J gene: TRBJ2-7; CDR3 DNA: TGCGCCAGCAGCTTTGGAGGGCAGTCCTACGAGCAGTACTTC; CDR3 protein: CASSFGGQSYEQYF
V gene: TRBV11-2; D gene: TRBD2; clone size: NA; CDR3 length: 16; J gene: TRBJ2-7; CDR3 DNA: TGTGCCAGCAGCCCGGGACTAGCGGGAGGGGGCTACGAGCAGTACTTC; CDR3 protein: CASSPGLAGGGYEQYF
V gene: TRBV6-5; D gene: TRBD1; clone size: NA; CDR3 length: 15; J gene: TRBJ2-7; CDR3 DNA: TGTGCCAGCAGTTACATGGGACAGGGGAACTACGAGCAGTACTTC; CDR3 protein: CASSYMGQGNYEQYF
V gene: TRBV5-1; D gene: TRBD1; clone size: few; CDR3 length: 14; J gene: TRBJ1-2; CDR3 DNA: TGCGCCAGCAGTCACCCCCCAGGGGGCTATGGCTACACCTTC; CDR3 protein: CASSHPPGGYGYTF
V gene: TRBV5-1; D gene: NA; clone size: NA; CDR3 length: 15; J gene: TRBJ1-4; CDR3 DNA: TGCGCCAGCAGCTTGGATTCGGGGCTGGCCAGAAAACTGTTTTTT; CDR3 protein: CASSLDSGLARKLFF
V gene: TRBV6-5; D gene: NA; clone size: many; CDR3 length: 13; J gene: TRBJ2-5; CDR3 DNA: TGTGCCACCAGTTCTACCAAGGGTTCGACCCAGTACTTC; CDR3 protein: CATSSTKGSTQYF
V gene: TRBV5-1; D gene: TRBD2; clone size: many; CDR3 length: 16; J gene: TRBJ2-3; CDR3 DNA: TGCGCCAGCAGAACAGGACTAGCGGGTAGCACAGATACGCAGTATTTT; CDR3 protein: CASRTGLAGSTDTQYF
V gene: TRBV11-2; D gene: TRBD2; clone size: NA; CDR3 length: 15; J gene: TRBJ2-3; CDR3 DNA: TGTGCCAGCAGCATCCAGCGGGGGGGCACAGATACGCAGTATTTT; CDR3 protein: CASSIQRGGTDTQYF
V gene: TRBV10-3; D gene: NA; clone size: few; CDR3 length: 13; J gene: TRBJ1-5; CDR3 DNA: TGTGCCATCAAGGGGCAGGGTGGTCAGCCCCAGCATTTT; CDR3 protein: CAIKGQGGQPQHF
V gene: TRBV12-3/TRBV12-4; D gene: NA; clone size: many; CDR3 length: 15; J gene: TRBJ2-1; CDR3 DNA: TGTGCCAGCAGGACTGGATGGGCGGGGACCGGGGAGCAGTTCTTC; CDR3 protein: CASRTGWAGTGEQFF
V gene: TRBV5-1; D gene: NA; clone size: NA; CDR3 length: 15; J gene: TRBJ1-1; CDR3 DNA: TGCGCCAGCAGCCGTGCCGGGACGGGGAACACTGAAGCTTTCTTT; CDR3 protein: CASSRAGTGNTEAFF
V gene: TRBV10-3; D gene: NA; clone size: NA; CDR3 length: 13; J gene: TRBJ2-5; CDR3 DNA: TGTGCCATCAGGGACAGCGCACAAGAGACCCAGTACTTC; CDR3 protein: CAIRDSAQETQYF
V gene: TRBV7-2; D gene: TRBD2; clone size: NA; CDR3 length: 15; J gene: TRBJ2-2; CDR3 DNA: TGTGCCAGCAGCTTAGGGGGACTAGTCACCGGGGAGCTGTTTTTT; CDR3 protein: CASSLGGLVTGELFF
V gene: TRBV5-1; D gene: NA; clone size: many; CDR3 length: 15; J gene: TRBJ1-4; CDR3 DNA: TGCGCCAGCAGCTTCGGGGGCAGCCGTAATGAAAAACTGTTTTTT; CDR3 protein: CASSFGGSRNEKLFF
V gene: TRBV6-2/TRBV6-3; D gene: TRBD2; clone size: many; CDR3 length: 16; J gene: TRBJ2-7; CDR3 DNA: TGTGCCAGCAGCCAAATCGTTCTCCAGCGGGACTACGAGCAGTACTTC; CDR3 protein: CASSQIVLQRDYEQYF
V gene: TRBV25-1; D gene: TRBD1; clone size: NA; CDR3 length: 16; J gene: TRBJ2-2; CDR3 DNA: TGTGCAGCCAGCGGCACCGGGACAGGGGTCACCGGGGAGCTGTTTTTT; CDR3 protein: CAASGTGTGVTGELFF
V gene: TRBV6-1; D gene: TRBD1; clone size: few; CDR3 length: 13; J gene: TRBJ1-1; CDR3 DNA: TGTGCCACCAAGGGGGCAATGAACACTGAAGCTTTCTTT; CDR3 protein: CATKGAMNTEAFF